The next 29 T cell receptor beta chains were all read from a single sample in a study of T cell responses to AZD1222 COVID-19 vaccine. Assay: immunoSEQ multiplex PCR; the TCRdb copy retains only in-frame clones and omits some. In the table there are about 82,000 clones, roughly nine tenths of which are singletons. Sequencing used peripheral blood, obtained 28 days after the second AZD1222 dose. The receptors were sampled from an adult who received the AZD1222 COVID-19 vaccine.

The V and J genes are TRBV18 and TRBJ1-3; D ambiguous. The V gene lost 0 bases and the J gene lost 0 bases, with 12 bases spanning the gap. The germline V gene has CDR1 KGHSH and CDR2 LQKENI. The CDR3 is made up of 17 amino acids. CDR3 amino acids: CASSPPGRVLSGNTIYF. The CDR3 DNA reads TGTGCCAGCTCACCACCCGGGAGAGTGCTCTCTGGAAACACCATATATTTT.

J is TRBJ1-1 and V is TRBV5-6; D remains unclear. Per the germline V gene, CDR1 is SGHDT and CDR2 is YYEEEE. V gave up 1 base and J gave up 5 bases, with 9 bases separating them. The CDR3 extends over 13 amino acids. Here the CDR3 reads CASSLSVVTEAFF. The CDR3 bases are TGTGCCAGCAGCTTGAGCGTGGTGACTGAAGCTTTCTTT.

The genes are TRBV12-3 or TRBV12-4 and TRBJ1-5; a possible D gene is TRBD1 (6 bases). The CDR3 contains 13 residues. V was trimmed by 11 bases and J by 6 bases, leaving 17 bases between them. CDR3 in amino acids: CAGTRTGSQPQHF. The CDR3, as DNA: TGTGCCGGCACCCGAACAGGGAGTCAGCCCCAGCATTTT.

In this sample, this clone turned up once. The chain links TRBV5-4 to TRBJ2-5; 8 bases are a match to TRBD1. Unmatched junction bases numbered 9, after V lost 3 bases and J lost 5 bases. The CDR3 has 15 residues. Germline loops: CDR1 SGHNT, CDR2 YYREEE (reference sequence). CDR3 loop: CASSSRQGRKETQYF. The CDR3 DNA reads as TGTGCCAGCAGCTCTAGACAGGGGAGAAAGGAGACCCAGTACTTC.

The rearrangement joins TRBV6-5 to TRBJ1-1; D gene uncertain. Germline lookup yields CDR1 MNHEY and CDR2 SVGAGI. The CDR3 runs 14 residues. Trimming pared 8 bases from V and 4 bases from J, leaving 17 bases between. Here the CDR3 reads CASLAGRKVTEAFF. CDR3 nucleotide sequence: TGTGCCAGCCTAGCGGGCCGTAAGGTCACTGAAGCTTTCTTT.

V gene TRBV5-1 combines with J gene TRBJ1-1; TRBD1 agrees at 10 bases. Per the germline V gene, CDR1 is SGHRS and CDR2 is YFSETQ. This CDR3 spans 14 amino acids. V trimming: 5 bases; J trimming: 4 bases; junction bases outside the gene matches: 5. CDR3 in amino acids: CASRGTGVSTEAFF. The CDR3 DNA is TGCGCCAGCAGGGGGACAGGGGTGAGCACTGAAGCTTTCTTT.

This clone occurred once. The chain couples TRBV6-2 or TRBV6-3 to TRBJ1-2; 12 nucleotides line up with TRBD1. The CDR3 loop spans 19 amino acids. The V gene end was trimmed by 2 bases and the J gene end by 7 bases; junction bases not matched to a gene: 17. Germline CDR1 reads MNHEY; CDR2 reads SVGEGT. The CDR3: CASSYATTWGQGARSGYTF. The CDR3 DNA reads TGTGCCAGCAGTTACGCCACTACTTGGGGACAGGGGGCGCGGAGTGGCTACACCTTC.

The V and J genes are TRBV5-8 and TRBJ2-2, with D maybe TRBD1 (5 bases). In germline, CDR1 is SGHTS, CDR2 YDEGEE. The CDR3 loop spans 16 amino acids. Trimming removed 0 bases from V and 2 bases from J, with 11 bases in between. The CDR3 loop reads CASSLARQTNTGELFF. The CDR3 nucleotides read TGTGCCAGCAGCTTGGCGAGACAGACCAACACCGGGGAGCTGTTTTTT.

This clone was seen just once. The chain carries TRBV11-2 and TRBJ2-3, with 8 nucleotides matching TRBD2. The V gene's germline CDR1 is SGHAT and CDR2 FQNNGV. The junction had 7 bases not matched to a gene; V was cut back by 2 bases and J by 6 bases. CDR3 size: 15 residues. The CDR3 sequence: CASSLNGLAGDTQYF. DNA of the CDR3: TGTGCCAGCAGCTTAAATGGACTAGCAGGGGATACGCAGTATTTT.

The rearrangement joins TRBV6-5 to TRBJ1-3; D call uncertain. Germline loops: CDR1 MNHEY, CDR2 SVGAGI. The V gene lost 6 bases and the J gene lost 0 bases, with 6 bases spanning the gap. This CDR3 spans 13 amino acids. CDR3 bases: TGTGCCAGCAGGGCCCCCTCTGGAAACACCATATATTTT. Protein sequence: CASRAPSGNTIYF.

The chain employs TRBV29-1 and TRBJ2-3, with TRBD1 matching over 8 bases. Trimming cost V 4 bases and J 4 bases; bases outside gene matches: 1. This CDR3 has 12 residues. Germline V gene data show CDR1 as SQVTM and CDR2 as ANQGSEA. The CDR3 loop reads CSVVRGPDTQYF. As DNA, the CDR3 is TGCAGCGTTGTCAGGGGGCCAGATACGCAGTATTTT.

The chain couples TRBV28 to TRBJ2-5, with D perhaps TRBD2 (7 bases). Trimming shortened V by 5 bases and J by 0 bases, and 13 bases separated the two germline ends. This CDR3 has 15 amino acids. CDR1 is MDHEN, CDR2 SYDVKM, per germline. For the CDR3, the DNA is TGTGCCAGCAGTGGGGGGGCCCGAAACCAAGAGACCCAGTACTTC. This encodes CASSGGARNQETQYF. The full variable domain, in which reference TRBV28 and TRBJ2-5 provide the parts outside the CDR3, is DVKVTQSSRYLVKRTGEKVFLECVQDMDHENMFWYRQDPGLGLRLIYFSYDVKMKEKGDIPEGYSVSREKKERFSLILESASTNQTSMYLCASSGGARNQETQYFGPGTRLLVL.

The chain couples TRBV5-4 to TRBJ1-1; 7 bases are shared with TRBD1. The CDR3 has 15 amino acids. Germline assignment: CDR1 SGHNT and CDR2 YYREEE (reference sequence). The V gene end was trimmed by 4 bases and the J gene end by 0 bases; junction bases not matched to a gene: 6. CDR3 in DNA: TGTGCCAGCAGCGTGAAACAGGGGATGAACACTGAAGCTTTCTTT. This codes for CASSVKQGMNTEAFF.

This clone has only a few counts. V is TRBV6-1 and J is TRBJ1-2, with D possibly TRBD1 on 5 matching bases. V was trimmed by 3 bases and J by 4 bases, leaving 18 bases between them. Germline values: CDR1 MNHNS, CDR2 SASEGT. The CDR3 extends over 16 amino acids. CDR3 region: CASSDTGTSVIYGYTF. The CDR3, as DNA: TGTGCCAGCAGTGACACCGGGACCTCGGTTATCTATGGCTACACCTTC.

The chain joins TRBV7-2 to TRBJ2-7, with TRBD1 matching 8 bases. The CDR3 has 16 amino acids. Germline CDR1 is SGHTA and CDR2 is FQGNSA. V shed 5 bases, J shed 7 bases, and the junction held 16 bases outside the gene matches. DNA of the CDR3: TGTGCCAGCAGCCGTTGGACAGGGACCGCCGCGGGGGAGCAGTACTTC. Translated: CASSRWTGTAAGEQYF.

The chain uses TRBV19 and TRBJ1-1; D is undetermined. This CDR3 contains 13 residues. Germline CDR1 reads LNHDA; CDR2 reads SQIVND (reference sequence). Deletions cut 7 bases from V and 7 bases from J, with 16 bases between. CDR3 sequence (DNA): TGTGCCAGTACCTCTCCTCAGGCATTTGAAGCTTTCTTT. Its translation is CASTSPQAFEAFF.

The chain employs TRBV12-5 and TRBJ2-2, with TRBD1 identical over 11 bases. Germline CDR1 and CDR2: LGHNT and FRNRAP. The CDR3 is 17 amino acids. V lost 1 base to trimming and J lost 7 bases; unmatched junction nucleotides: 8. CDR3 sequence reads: CASGLAVGQGANGELFF. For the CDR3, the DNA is TGTGCTAGTGGTTTGGCAGTCGGACAGGGGGCGAACGGGGAGCTGTTTTTT.

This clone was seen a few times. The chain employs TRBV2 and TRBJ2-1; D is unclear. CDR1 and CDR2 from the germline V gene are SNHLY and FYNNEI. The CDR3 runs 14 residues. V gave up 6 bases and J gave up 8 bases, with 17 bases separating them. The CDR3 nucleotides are TGTGCCAGCAGCAATCTGGTCAGGAGCGATGAGCAGTTCTTC. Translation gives CASSNLVRSDEQFF.

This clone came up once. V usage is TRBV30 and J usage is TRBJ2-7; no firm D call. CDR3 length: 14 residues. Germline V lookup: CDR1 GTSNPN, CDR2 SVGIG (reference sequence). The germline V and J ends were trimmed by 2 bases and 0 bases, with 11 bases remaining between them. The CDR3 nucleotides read TGTGCCTGGAGTTTGGCGGACGGCTCCTACGAGCAGTACTTC. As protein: CAWSLADGSYEQYF.

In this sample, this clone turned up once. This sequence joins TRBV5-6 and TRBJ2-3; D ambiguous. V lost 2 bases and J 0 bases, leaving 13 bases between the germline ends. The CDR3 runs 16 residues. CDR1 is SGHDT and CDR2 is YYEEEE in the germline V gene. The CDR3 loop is CASSLTWQFSTDTQYF. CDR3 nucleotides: TGTGCCAGCAGCTTAACTTGGCAGTTTAGCACAGATACGCAGTATTTT. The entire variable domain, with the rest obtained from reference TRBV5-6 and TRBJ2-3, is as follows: DAGVTQSPTHLIKTRGQQVTLRCSPKSGHDTVSWYQQALGQGPQFIFQYYEEEERQRGNFPDRFSGHQFPNYSSELNVNALLLGDSALYLCASSLTWQFSTDTQYFGPGTRLTVL.

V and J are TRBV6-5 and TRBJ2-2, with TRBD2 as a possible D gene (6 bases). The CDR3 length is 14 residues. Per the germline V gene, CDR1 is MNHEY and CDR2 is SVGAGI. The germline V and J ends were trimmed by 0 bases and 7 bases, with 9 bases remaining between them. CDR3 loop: CASSYSIGGGELFF. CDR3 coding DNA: TGTGCCAGCAGTTACTCCATCGGGGGCGGGGAGCTGTTTTTT.

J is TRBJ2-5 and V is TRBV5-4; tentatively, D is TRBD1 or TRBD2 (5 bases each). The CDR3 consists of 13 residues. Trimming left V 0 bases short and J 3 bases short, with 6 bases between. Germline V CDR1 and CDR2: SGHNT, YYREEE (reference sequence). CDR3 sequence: CASSLGGKETQYF. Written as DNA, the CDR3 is TGTGCCAGCAGCTTGGGGGGGAAAGAGACCCAGTACTTC.

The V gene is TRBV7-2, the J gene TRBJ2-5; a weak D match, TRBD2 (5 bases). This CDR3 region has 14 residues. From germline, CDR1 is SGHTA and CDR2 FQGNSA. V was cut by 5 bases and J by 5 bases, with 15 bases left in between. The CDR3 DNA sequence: TGTGCCAGCAGCCCCCCCGCGGGTCGGGAGACCCAGTACTTC. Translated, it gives CASSPPAGRETQYF.

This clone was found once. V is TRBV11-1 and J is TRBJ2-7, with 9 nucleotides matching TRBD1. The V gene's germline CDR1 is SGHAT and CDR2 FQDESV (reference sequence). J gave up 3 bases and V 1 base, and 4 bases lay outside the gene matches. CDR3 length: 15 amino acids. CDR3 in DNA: TGTGCCAGCAGCTTAGAGGGGACAGGGAACTACGAGCAGTACTTC. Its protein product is CASSLEGTGNYEQYF.

CDR3: CASSFPRQGGYSNQPQHF. In DNA form, the CDR3 reads TGTGCCAGCAGTTTTCCTAGACAGGGGGGATATAGCAATCAGCCCCAGCATTTT. The chain combines TRBV28 with TRBJ1-5; 9 bases match TRBD1. The germline V gene encodes CDR1 MDHEN and CDR2 SYDVKM. With 3 bases clipped from V and 0 bases from J, the junction kept 9 bases outside the gene matches. The CDR3 has 18 residues.

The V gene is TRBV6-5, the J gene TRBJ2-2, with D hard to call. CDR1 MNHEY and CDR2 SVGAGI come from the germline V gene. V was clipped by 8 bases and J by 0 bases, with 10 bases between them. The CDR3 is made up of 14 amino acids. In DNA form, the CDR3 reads TGTGCCAGCCGACGGAAAGCGAACACCGGGGAGCTGTTTTTT. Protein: CASRRKANTGELFF.

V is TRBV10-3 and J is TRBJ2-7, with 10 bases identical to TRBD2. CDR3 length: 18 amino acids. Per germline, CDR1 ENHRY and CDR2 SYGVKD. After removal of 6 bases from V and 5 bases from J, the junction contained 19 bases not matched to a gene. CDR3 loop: CAISPGTSAAGDLDEQYF. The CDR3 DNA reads TGTGCCATCAGCCCCGGGACTAGCGCCGCAGGGGACCTGGACGAGCAGTACTTC.

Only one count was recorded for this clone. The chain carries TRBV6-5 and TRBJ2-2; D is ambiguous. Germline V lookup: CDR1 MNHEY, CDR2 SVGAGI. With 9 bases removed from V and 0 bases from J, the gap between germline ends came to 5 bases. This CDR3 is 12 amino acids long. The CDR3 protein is CASKTNTGELFF. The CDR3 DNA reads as TGTGCCAGTAAAACGAACACCGGGGAGCTGTTTTTT.

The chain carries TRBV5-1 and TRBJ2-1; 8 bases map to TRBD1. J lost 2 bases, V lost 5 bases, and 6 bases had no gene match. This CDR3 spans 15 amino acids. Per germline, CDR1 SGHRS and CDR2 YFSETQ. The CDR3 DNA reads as TGCGCCAGCAGTCGGGGACAGGCGACCTACAATGAGCAGTTCTTC. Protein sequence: CASSRGQATYNEQFF.